Following are 21 T cell receptor beta chains from one sample sequenced in a study of shared clonotypes between healthy human individuals. Repertoires were generated with immunoSEQ multiplex PCR, while TCRdb's copy carries only in-frame clones and drops some. The sample carries about 2.4 million clones, approximately 94% recorded once. Material for sequencing was naive CD4+ T cells from PBMCs. The sample's subset: CD45RA+ positively selected. These TCRs come from a young man in good health. Some clones in this sample may be carry-over from other donors' samples.

The V gene is TRBV14, the J gene TRBJ2-3; the D call may be TRBD1 or TRBD2 (5 bases each). The germline CDR1 and CDR2 sequences are SGHDN and FVKESK. V was trimmed by 0 bases and J by 0 bases, leaving 10 bases between them. This CDR3 has 16 residues. The CDR3 DNA reads TGTGCCAGCAGCCAAGAGAGGGGACCTAGCACAGATACGCAGTATTTT. Its protein is CASSQERGPSTDTQYF.

This clone was observed once. This sequence joins TRBV7-2 and TRBJ2-3; no firm D call. Germline-derived CDR1 and CDR2 are SGHTA and FQGNSA. Trimming took 3 bases from V and 8 from J, leaving 9 bases between them. CDR3 size: 12 residues. The CDR3 DNA follows: TGTGCCAGCAGCTTCCCCCCCACTACGCAGTATTTT. Residues: CASSFPPTTQYF.

The chain uses TRBV19 and TRBJ2-2; no clear D. The V gene's germline CDR1 is LNHDA and CDR2 SQIVND (reference sequence). V was trimmed by 3 bases and J by 0 bases, leaving 8 bases between them. The CDR3 consists of 15 residues. CDR3 sequence (DNA): TGTGCCAGTAGTATCGCGAGCGCGAACACCGGGGAGCTGTTTTTT. This codes for CASSIASANTGELFF.

This chain links TRBV19 with TRBJ1-2; TRBD1 might be the D (6 bases). Germline loops: CDR1 LNHDA, CDR2 SQIVND (reference sequence). V lost 2 bases to trimming and J lost 4 bases, with 11 bases between them. The CDR3 extends over 14 amino acids. The CDR3 nucleotides are TGTGCCAGTAGTATAAATCAGGGGCCCTATGGCTACACCTTC. It yields the protein CASSINQGPYGYTF.

The genes are TRBV5-1 and TRBJ1-1; D gene unclear. This CDR3 is built from 15 residues. Per germline, CDR1 SGHRS and CDR2 YFSETQ. V lost 4 bases and J 1 base, leaving 14 bases between the germline ends. The chain's CDR3 is CASSPSTRTNTEAFF. CDR3 sequence (DNA): TGCGCCAGCAGCCCGTCGACACGGACGAACACTGAAGCTTTCTTT.

V is TRBV21-1 and J is TRBJ2-5; the DNA was not used to check the table's D call, TRBD2. TRBV21-1 is a documented pseudogene. The CDR3 runs 19 residues. The CDR3 loop reads CASSRPGLAGGGPQETQYF. The CDR3 bases are TGTGCCAGCAGCAGACCGGGACTAGCGGGTGGGGGGCCCCAAGAGACCCAGTACTTC.

J is TRBJ2-1 and V is TRBV6-5; TRBD2 is a possible D gene (6 bases). Trimming stripped 0 bases from V and 6 bases from J, with 15 bases between. This CDR3 has 16 amino acids. Germline V gene lookup returns CDR1 MNHEY and CDR2 SVGAGI. As DNA, the CDR3 is TGTGCCAGCAGTTACTCGTTGACTAGAATACGCAATGAGCAGTTCTTC. It codes for CASSYSLTRIRNEQFF.

V is TRBV6-6 and J is TRBJ2-7; perhaps TRBD1 as D (6 bases). With 8 bases removed from V and 5 bases from J, the gap between germline ends came to 10 bases. Germline V lookup: CDR1 MNHNY, CDR2 SVGAGI (reference sequence). The CDR3 is made up of 11 amino acids. The CDR3 loop reads CASGDIHEQYF. CDR3 sequence (DNA): TGTGCCAGCGGGGACATCCACGAGCAGTACTTC.

The chain has TRBV27 and TRBJ2-4; D is perhaps TRBD2 (5 bases). Trimming stripped 5 bases from V and 0 bases from J, with 17 bases between. The CDR3 has 17 amino acids. The germline gives CDR1 MNHEY, CDR2 SMNVEV (reference sequence). The CDR3 sequence: CASSPLGGALAKNIQYF. The CDR3 nucleotides are TGTGCCAGCAGTCCCCTTGGAGGCGCCCTAGCCAAAAACATTCAGTACTTC.

This chain joins TRBV28 and TRBJ1-1; 9 bases agree with TRBD1. CDR3 length: 17 residues. The trim removed 4 bases at V and 0 bases at J, leaving 9 bases unmatched. CDR1 and CDR2 from the germline V gene are MDHEN and SYDVKM. Here the CDR3 reads CASSYPGTGTLNTEAFF. In DNA, the CDR3 is TGTGCCAGCAGTTACCCCGGGACAGGGACACTGAACACTGAAGCTTTCTTT.

This chain links TRBV6-1 with TRBJ2-3, with TRBD2 matching over 14 bases. The V and J ends lost 6 bases and 4 bases, in that order; junction bases with no gene match: 3. Germline CDR1 and CDR2: MNHNS and SASEGT. The CDR3 has 15 residues. CDR3: CASRLTSGRADTQYF. For the CDR3, the DNA is TGTGCCAGCAGATTGACTAGCGGGAGGGCAGATACGCAGTATTTT.

A remark on this clone: Other nucleotide sequences in the sample specify the same CDR3. The rearrangement uses TRBV28 and TRBJ2-2; D ambiguous. The CDR3 has 12 amino acids. Trimming pared 8 bases from V and 6 bases from J, leaving 10 bases between. CDR1 MDHEN and CDR2 SYDVKM come from the germline V gene. CDR3 sequence: CASSFDSGELFF. CDR3 in DNA: TGTGCCAGCTCCTTCGATTCCGGGGAGCTGTTTTTT.

Comments on this clone: Other nucleotide sequences from this sample produce the same CDR3. V is TRBV5-4 and J is TRBJ2-2; TRBD1 agrees at 9 bases. CDR1 SGHNT and CDR2 YYREEE come from the germline V gene (reference sequence). The CDR3 length is 14 residues. The junction had 3 bases not matched to a gene; V was cut back by 3 bases and J by 6 bases. In nucleotides, the CDR3 is TGTGCCAGCAGCTCGGGACAGGGTGCCGGGGAGCTGTTTTTT. Translated, it gives CASSSGQGAGELFF. Based on the CDR3 plus reference TRBV5-4 and TRBJ2-2, the full variable domain is ETGVTQSPTHLIKTRGQQVTLRCSSQSGHNTVSWYQQALGQGPQFIFQYYREEENGRGNFPPRFSGLQFPNYSSELNVNALELDDSALYLCASSSGQGAGELFFGEGSRLTVL.

The chain employs TRBV7-9 and TRBJ1-5, with D possibly TRBD1 on 6 matching bases. CDR3 size: 16 residues. Germline assignment: CDR1 SEHNR and CDR2 FQNEAQ (reference sequence). V was shortened by 4 bases and J by 2 bases, with 15 bases between the two germline ends. CDR3 nucleotide sequence: TGTGCCAGCAGCTCCCTTGGGGGGCCTGGCAATCAGCCCCAGCATTTT. Protein sequence: CASSSLGGPGNQPQHF. Based on the CDR3 plus reference TRBV7-9 and TRBJ1-5, the full variable domain is DTGVSQNPRHKITKRGQNVTFRCDPISEHNRLYWYRQTLGQGPEFLTYFQNEAQLEKSRLLSDRFSAERPKGSFSTLEIQRTEQGDSAMYLCASSSLGGPGNQPQHFGDGTRLSIL.

The V gene is TRBV10-2, the J gene TRBJ2-3, with D uncertain. CDR1 and CDR2 (germline): WSHSY, SAAADI. CDR3 length: 15 residues. V dropped 0 bases and J dropped 6 bases, with 13 bases sitting between them. This CDR3 reads CASSESSSGLDTQYF. For the CDR3, the DNA is TGCGCCAGCAGTGAGTCGAGTTCTGGCCTGGATACGCAGTATTTT.

Concerning this clone itself: The sample carries other DNA sequences with the same CDR3. The rearrangement uses TRBV9 and TRBJ2-3; no reliable D call. CDR1 is SGDLS, CDR2 YYNGEE, per germline. V was trimmed by 0 bases and J by 2 bases, leaving 4 bases between them. The CDR3 extends over 13 amino acids. CDR3 loop: CASSVAPTDTQYF. Written as DNA, the CDR3 is TGTGCCAGCAGCGTAGCCCCCACAGATACGCAGTATTTT.

The V call is TRBV7-9, the J call TRBJ1-5; a weak D match, TRBD1 (5 bases). Per the germline V gene, CDR1 is SEHNR and CDR2 is FQNEAQ (reference sequence). This CDR3 has 12 residues. With 5 bases removed from V and 6 bases from J, the gap between germline ends came to 8 bases. The chain's CDR3 is CASSQDIQPQHF. The CDR3 DNA reads TGTGCCAGCAGCCAGGACATTCAGCCCCAGCATTTT.

The chain joins TRBV6-6 to TRBJ2-2; D is perhaps TRBD1 (6 bases). CDR1 MNHNY and CDR2 SVGAGI come from the germline V gene (reference sequence). V was trimmed by 6 bases and J by 7 bases, leaving 15 bases between them. The CDR3 has 14 residues. The CDR3 nucleotides read TGTGCCAGCAGCCCCTCAGAGGGGGTCGGGGAGCTGTTTTTT. Translated: CASSPSEGVGELFF.

V and J are TRBV5-1 and TRBJ2-7; TRBD1 matches at 8 bases. The junction had 7 bases not matched to a gene; V was cut back by 3 bases and J by 5 bases. The CDR3 runs to 14 residues. In germline, CDR1 is SGHRS, CDR2 YFSETQ. DNA of the CDR3: TGCGCCAGCAGCTCAAACAGGGGGTCCGACGAGCAGTACTTC. Translated, it gives CASSSNRGSDEQYF.

This chain joins TRBV28 and TRBJ1-5; D possibly corresponds to TRBD1 (5 bases). Germline values: CDR1 MDHEN, CDR2 SYDVKM. The CDR3 runs 14 residues. The V and J ends lost 4 bases and 3 bases respectively, with 10 bases between them. The CDR3 sequence is CASSSGGDNQPQHF. The CDR3 DNA reads as TGTGCCAGCAGTTCGGGGGGGGACAATCAGCCCCAGCATTTT. Based on the CDR3 plus reference TRBV28 and TRBJ1-5, the full variable domain is DVKVTQSSRYLVKRTGEKVFLECVQDMDHENMFWYRQDPGLGLRLIYFSYDVKMKEKGDIPEGYSVSREKKERFSLILESASTNQTSMYLCASSSGGDNQPQHFGDGTRLSIL.

The rearrangement links TRBV28 to TRBJ2-7; 7 positions match TRBD2. CDR3 length: 16 amino acids. Per germline, CDR1 MDHEN and CDR2 SYDVKM. V was clipped by 2 bases and J by 3 bases; unmatched bases: 10. CDR3 nucleotide sequence: TGTGCCAGCAGTTTAGGGGGAAGCGGGGCGAGCTACGAGCAGTACTTC. This translates into CASSLGGSGASYEQYF. Full variable domain (remainder filled in from reference TRBV28 and TRBJ2-7): DVKVTQSSRYLVKRTGEKVFLECVQDMDHENMFWYRQDPGLGLRLIYFSYDVKMKEKGDIPEGYSVSREKKERFSLILESASTNQTSMYLCASSLGGSGASYEQYFGPGTRLTVT.